This TCR beta chain stems from a study of molecular identifiers for immune sequencing clone quantification. The use of previously described methods and listed TCR primers produced the bulk TCR libraries. TCRdb re-called the PCR reads with MiXCR, one entry per CDR3 protein. The sample has about 640,000 distinct CDR3 sequences, just under 20% seen once. The V gene lost 3 bases and the J gene lost 6 bases, with 12 bases spanning the gap. The V gene's germline CDR1 is MGHRA and CDR2 YSYEKL. The CDR3 is 14 amino acids. The naive CD8 libraries originated from between roughly 17,000 and 1,100,000 sorted cells and drew on 10%, 30% or 50% RNA. This clonotype was detected ten times or more.

The sample taken for sequencing was naive CD8+ T cells from blood, with Jurkat cell RNA spiked in. Noted subset: FACS-sorted CD8+CD4-CCR7+CD45RA+ naive T cells. The chain recombines TRBV4-1 with TRBJ1-5; D gene uncertain. This TCR came from a human donor in good health. Some libraries in this study had Jurkat cell RNA spiked in. CDR3 in amino acids: CASSHTTVGQPQHF. The CDR3, as DNA: TGCGCCAGCAGCCATACAACGGTAGGTCAGCCCCAGCATTTT.